This is a list of T cell receptor beta chains from one sample in a study of T-cell reconstitution after alpha-beta-depleted transplantation in children. TCRdb re-called the PCR reads with MiXCR, one entry per CDR3 protein. The table records 400,000 to 500,000 distinct CDR3 sequences, roughly 11% of them present only once. This specimen was PBMCs from the stem cell graft donor, taken from the stem cell graft. The receptor source for this set is a human donor who donated a stem cell graft to a child with acute myeloid leukemia. Each CDR3 is given with its conserved first and last residue. The D gene is left open where the match is weak. Size tells how often a clone was seen (once, few, many) or the class of an expanded clone, and some rows leave it out.

>NA|few|TRBV5-1|TRBJ2-2
TGCGCCAGCAGCTTCGACTCGAGGGCCGGGGAGCTGTTTTTT
CASSFDSRAGELFF
>NA|few|TRBV30|TRBJ1-3
TGTGCCTGGGGATACGGAAACACCATATATTTT
CAWGYGNTIYF
>NA|NA|TRBV20-1|TRBJ2-2
TGCAGTGCTAGAGCTGGGTTTCTTAACACCGGGGAGCTGTTTTTT
CSARAGFLNTGELFF
>NA|NA|TRBV20-1|TRBJ2-3
TGCAGTGCTAGCCGAGGGAATGGCGGCACAGATACGCAGTATTTT
CSASRGNGGTDTQYF
>TRBD2|NA|TRBV20-1|TRBJ2-1
TGCAGTGCTAGAGATACGAGCGGGAGGTCAAAGCAGTTCTTC
CSARDTSGRSKQFF
>TRBD1|NA|TRBV7-8|TRBJ2-5
TGTGCCAGCAGCGTAGGACAGGGGTTGACAGAGACCCAGTACTTC
CASSVGQGLTETQYF
>NA|many|TRBV2|TRBJ2-3
TGTGCCAGCAGTGAACGAACCCTACTGAAGGGCACAGATACGCAGTATTTT
CASSERTLLKGTDTQYF
>NA|NA|TRBV25-1|TRBJ2-3
TGTGCCAGCAGTCCCTCGGACAGGGAGGGGGATACGCAGTATTTT
CASSPSDREGDTQYF
>TRBD1|NA|TRBV19|TRBJ2-7
TGTGCCAGTAGTGTAACCGGGACAGGCTCCTACGAGCAGTACTTC
CASSVTGTGSYEQYF
>NA|few|TRBV10-1|TRBJ2-3
TGCGCCAGCAACCGGGACGGAGCCACAGATACGCAGTATTTT
CASNRDGATDTQYF
>NA|few|TRBV29-1|TRBJ2-1
TGCAGCGTTGAAGGTACCGGGGCTGACAATGAGCAGTTCTTC
CSVEGTGADNEQFF
>TRBD2|many|TRBV20-1|TRBJ2-3
TGCAGTGCTAGGGCAGCGGGAGGAGGCGCAGATACGCAGTATTTT
CSARAAGGGADTQYF